This T cell receptor beta chain comes out of a study of T cell changes during pregnancy in multiple sclerosis. TCRdb's table, derived via immunoSEQ multiplex PCR, lists solely in-frame clones and lacks some. The sample holds 30,000 to 45,000 clones, almost 95% seen once. The CDR3 consists of 14 residues. CDR1 SGHKS and CDR2 YYEKEE come from the germline V gene (reference sequence). The V gene lost 3 bases and the J gene lost 0 bases, with 9 bases spanning the gap. The J gene is TRBJ1-1, the V gene TRBV5-5; D is unclear. The origin of this receptor is a female donor in good health, enrolled as a control in a pregnancy study. The sample here was CD4+ T cells from peripheral blood mononuclear cells, taken in the third trimester of pregnancy. The DNA of the CDR3 is TGTGCCAGCAGCTACCTCGAGGTGAACACTGAAGCTTTCTTT. It yields the protein CASSYLEVNTEAFF. Variable domain in full (rest from reference TRBV5-5 and TRBJ1-1): DAGVTQSPTHLIKTRGQQVTLRCSPISGHKSVSWYQQVLGQGPQFIFQYYEKEERGRGNFPDRFSARQFPNYSSELNVNALLLGDSALYLCASSYLEVNTEAFFGQGTRLTVV.